A single sample is the source of the 22 T cell receptor beta chains below, sequenced in a study of blood T cell repertoires in COVID-19 (dated by TCRdb to the early 2020s). The library was made by the immunoSEQ multiplex PCR assay. This immuneACCESS table, as held by TCRdb, lists in-frame sequences with V and J called but not all clones. Of the missing ones, under half trace to an unresolved V gene in checked studies; the others have no known cause. The sample records approximately 150,000 clones, more than 75% of which are singletons. Approximately 2% of the sample is in the top ten clones. Sequenced: peripheral blood. These receptor sequences come from a man between 65 and 85 years old with active COVID-19.

The chain couples TRBV7-2 to TRBJ2-5, with D possibly being TRBD1 (6 bases). V was shortened by 2 bases and J by 5 bases, with 12 bases between the two germline ends. CDR3 size: 14 residues. Germline V gene sequence: CDR1 SGHTA, CDR2 FQGNSA. This chain's CDR3 is CASSLLRGRETQYF. The CDR3 DNA reads TGTGCCAGCAGCTTACTCAGGGGTCGGGAGACCCAGTACTTC. The full variable domain, its missing parts supplied by reference TRBV7-2 and TRBJ2-5, is GAGVSQSPSNKVTEKGKDVELRCDPISGHTALYWYRQSLGQGLEFLIYFQGNSAPDKSGLPSDRFSAERTGGSVSTLTIQRTQQEDSAVYLCASSLLRGRETQYFGPGTRLLVL.

The chain combines TRBV24-1 with TRBJ1-6; D is perhaps TRBD1 (5 bases). Germline assignment: CDR1 KGHDR and CDR2 SFDVKD. This CDR3 region has 16 residues. V was cut by 0 bases and J by 7 bases, with 12 bases left in between. The CDR3: CATSDLKGRRNSPLHF. The CDR3 DNA follows: TGTGCCACCAGTGATTTGAAGGGGCGCAGAAATTCACCCCTCCACTTT.

The chain couples TRBV24-1 to TRBJ2-1; TRBD2 agrees at 7 bases. J was trimmed by 9 bases and V by 5 bases; bases with no gene match: 15. This CDR3 has 16 residues. Germline V gene data show CDR1 as KGHDR and CDR2 as SFDVKD. The CDR3 DNA reads as TGTGCCACCAGTGCCCCCGGACTAGGAGTCAGCGGTGAGCAGTTCTTC. Protein sequence: CATSAPGLGVSGEQFF.

This rearrangement joins TRBV7-2 to TRBJ2-2; 7 bases match TRBD2. CDR1 and CDR2 (germline): SGHTA, FQGNSA. The CDR3 extends over 16 amino acids. V was pared by 4 bases and J by 3 bases, with 8 bases of the junction left unmatched. CDR3 bases: TGTGCCAGCAGCTCTCTACGACTAGCAGACACCGGGGAGCTGTTTTTT. It specifies CASSSLRLADTGELFF.

The gene calls are TRBV28 and TRBJ1-1, with TRBD1 as a possible D gene (5 bases). V lost 1 base, J lost 8 bases, and 8 bases lay in between. Germline V CDR1 and CDR2: MDHEN, SYDVKM. This CDR3 comprises 12 residues. The CDR3 sequence: CASSLYRGEAFF. The CDR3 coding sequence is TGTGCCAGCAGTTTATATCGGGGGGAAGCTTTCTTT.

This clone was seen a single time. The chain recombines TRBV5-4 with TRBJ1-2, with 7 bases lining up with TRBD1. With 3 bases clipped from V and 4 bases from J, the junction kept 15 bases outside the gene matches. CDR1 is SGHNT, CDR2 YYREEE, per germline (reference sequence). CDR3 size: 17 residues. The CDR3 sequence is CASSYPGQRSSGYGYTF. Here the CDR3 DNA reads TGTGCCAGCAGCTATCCGGGACAGCGCTCCAGCGGCTATGGCTACACCTTC.

This clone appeared once. DNA for the CDR3: TGTGCCAGCAGCTTAGTACCGGGAAACTATGGCTACACCTTC. It encodes CASSLVPGNYGYTF. V is TRBV7-2 and J is TRBJ1-2; no firm D call. V lost 1 base and J lost 2, with 8 bases in between. The length of the CDR3 is 14 residues. Germline V lookup: CDR1 SGHTA, CDR2 FQGNSA.

The V and J genes are TRBV7-3 and TRBJ2-1; 10 nucleotides align to TRBD2. This CDR3 is built from 16 residues. The V gene end was trimmed by 5 bases and the J gene end by 7 bases; junction bases not matched to a gene: 11. CDR1 and CDR2 from the germline V gene are SGHTA and FQGTGA. This chain's CDR3 is CASSPSSGRGRNEQFF. DNA for the CDR3: TGTGCCAGCAGCCCCTCGAGCGGGAGGGGTAGAAATGAGCAGTTCTTC.

V and J are TRBV6-1 and TRBJ2-7; 9 bases are a match to TRBD2. Germline V gene data show CDR1 as MNHNS and CDR2 as SASEGT. CDR3 length: 16 residues. Unmatched junction bases numbered 7, after V lost 4 bases and J lost 0 bases. As DNA, the CDR3 is TGTGCCAGCAGTGCCACCCTAGCGGGGCCCTCCTACGAGCAGTACTTC. Protein sequence: CASSATLAGPSYEQYF.

The chain's CDR3 is CASSLGRAFNEQFF. The CDR3 DNA is TGTGCCAGCAGCTTAGGGAGGGCTTTTAATGAGCAGTTCTTC. This chain connects TRBV7-2 to TRBJ2-1, with D tentatively TRBD2 (6 bases). The CDR3 contains 14 residues. CDR1 and CDR2 from the germline V gene are SGHTA and FQGNSA. V was shortened by 1 base and J by 7 bases, with 11 bases between the two germline ends.

The genes are TRBV4-2 and TRBJ2-1, with D perhaps matching TRBD2 (5 bases). This CDR3 has 15 residues. From germline, CDR1 is LGHNA and CDR2 YNFKEQ. The germline V and J ends were trimmed by 0 bases and 9 bases, with 15 bases remaining between them. CDR3 amino acids: CASSQEGRTLREQFF. Written as DNA, the CDR3 is TGTGCCAGCAGCCAAGAAGGCCGGACTCTCCGTGAGCAGTTCTTC.

This chain connects TRBV6-2 or TRBV6-3 to TRBJ1-1; a possible D gene is TRBD1 (5 bases). The germline V gene encodes CDR1 MNHEY and CDR2 SVGEGT. This CDR3 has 13 residues. Trimming took 5 bases from V and 7 from J, leaving 14 bases between them. This chain's CDR3 is CASSTLSQVEAFF. CDR3 nucleotide sequence: TGTGCCAGCAGTACACTCTCACAGGTTGAAGCTTTCTTT.

The chain employs TRBV7-2 and TRBJ2-3, with 10 bases fitting TRBD2. V lost 5 bases and J lost 6; bases outside the gene matches: 8. CDR3 length equals 15 residues. Germline CDR1 and CDR2: SGHTA and FQGNSA. For the CDR3, the DNA is TGTGCCAGCAGCACCTCGCTAGCGGGAGCCGATACGCAGTATTTT. This translates into CASSTSLAGADTQYF. The variable domain in full, with the rest retrieved from reference TRBV7-2 and TRBJ2-3, is GAGVSQSPSNKVTEKGKDVELRCDPISGHTALYWYRQSLGQGLEFLIYFQGNSAPDKSGLPSDRFSAERTGGSVSTLTIQRTQQEDSAVYLCASSTSLAGADTQYFGPGTRLTVL.

V gene TRBV18 combines with J gene TRBJ2-7; 9 nucleotides agree with TRBD1. V was clipped by 6 bases and J by 3 bases; unmatched bases: 6. Per the germline V gene, CDR1 is KGHSH and CDR2 is LQKENI. The CDR3 loop spans 14 amino acids. The CDR3 sequence is CASSLGTGNYEQYF. The CDR3 DNA sequence: TGTGCCAGCTCCCTCGGGACAGGGAACTACGAGCAGTACTTC.

This chain connects TRBV7-5 to TRBJ2-7; the D call of TRBD2 is as the table states it, not checked on the DNA. TRBV7-5 is a documented pseudogene. The CDR3 sequence is 19 residues long. This CDR3 reads CARSFRPASGRPLSYEQYF. CDR3 coding DNA: TGTGCCAGAAGCTTCCGACCGGCTAGCGGGAGGCCCTTGTCCTACGAGCAGTACTTC.

This clone was counted once. This sequence joins TRBV4-1 and TRBJ1-2, with a possible D match to TRBD1 (6 bases). The V end was cut by 1 base, the J end by 8 bases, with 14 bases between. Germline CDR1 is MGHRA and CDR2 is YSYEKL. The CDR3 has 14 amino acids. The CDR3: CASSQVGGLGGYTF. The CDR3 region has the DNA TGCGCCAGCAGCCAAGTCGGGGGGCTCGGAGGCTACACCTTC.

This clone was detected once. The chain joins TRBV9 to TRBJ2-7, with TRBD1 matching over 9 bases. V shed 7 bases, J shed 3 bases, and the junction held 14 bases outside the gene matches. This CDR3 has 16 amino acids. Germline CDR1 and CDR2: SGDLS and YYNGEE. The CDR3 region has the DNA TGTGCCAGCTCCCCGGACAGGGGCGGCGGACACTACGAGCAGTACTTC. This translates into CASSPDRGGGHYEQYF.

The chain carries TRBV4-2 and TRBJ2-2; no firm D call. Deletions cut 5 bases from V and 0 bases from J, with 13 bases between. The germline V gene encodes CDR1 LGHNA and CDR2 YNFKEQ. This CDR3 comprises 16 residues. The CDR3 nucleotides read TGTGCCAGCAGCAAGAGAAGCCAGGCGAACACCGGGGAGCTGTTTTTT. This translates into CASSKRSQANTGELFF.

The chain uses TRBV10-2 and TRBJ2-6; 7 nucleotides align to TRBD1. This CDR3 is built from 16 residues. Trimming at V came to 10 bases and at J to 0 bases, leaving 9 bases not matched to a gene. CDR1 WSHSY and CDR2 SAAADI come from the germline V gene. CDR3 coding DNA: TGCGCCACATGGAGACAGGGACCCTCTGGGGCCAACGTCCTGACTTTC. Amino acid sequence: CATWRQGPSGANVLTF.

The gene calls are TRBV4-1 and TRBJ1-1; possibly TRBD1 for D (6 bases). V was trimmed by 2 bases and J by 7 bases, leaving 17 bases between them. The CDR3 contains 15 residues. The germline gives CDR1 MGHRA, CDR2 YSYEKL. The CDR3 spells CASSQLRQDLVEAFF. For the CDR3, the DNA is TGCGCCAGCAGCCAATTAAGACAGGACCTCGTTGAAGCTTTCTTT.

The chain employs TRBV28 and TRBJ1-1, with TRBD1 matching over 8 bases. Germline CDR1 and CDR2: MDHEN and SYDVKM. CDR3 length: 17 amino acids. The trim removed 4 bases at V and 3 bases at J, leaving 13 bases unmatched. As DNA, the CDR3 is TGTGCCAGCAGTTCCTCCTTACAGGGGGGGGCCGACACTGAAGCTTTCTTT. Translating it yields CASSSSLQGGADTEAFF.

The CDR3: CASSSGHPYEQYF. CDR3 coding DNA: TGTGCCAGCAGTTCCGGACACCCCTACGAGCAGTACTTC. V gene TRBV28 combines with J gene TRBJ2-7; TRBD1 might be the D (5 bases). The V gene's germline CDR1 is MDHEN and CDR2 SYDVKM. V lost 4 bases and J 2 bases, leaving 9 bases between the germline ends. The CDR3 covers 13 residues.